The TCR beta chain described here comes from a study of blood T cell repertoires in COVID-19. Study overall: Samples representing acute and convalescent COVID-19 were sourced from the United States, Italy and Spain. T cells, B-cell-depleted T cells, or PBMCs supplied cDNA or gDNA.

As originally analysed: Quantification of nucleated cells was approximated via reference gene primer amplification. Assay used: immunoSEQ multiplex PCR; TCRdb lists only in-frame clones, some missing. V, J and clone size derive from that table, while D and trimming were established from the DNA sequence. Of over 350,000 clones listed, 75% to 90% are singletons. Germline values: CDR1 SGHRS, CDR2 YFSETQ. After removal of 2 bases from V and 7 bases from J, the junction contained 14 bases not matched to a gene. The CDR3 length is 18 residues. This chain connects TRBV5-1 to TRBJ2-2; TRBD2 aligns across 10 bases. The receptor was isolated from a woman in her 30s with active or convalescent COVID-19. The source material was peripheral blood. The CDR3, as DNA: TGCGCCAGCAGCTTCAGGAGCGGGAGGGCCCTTTACAACGGGGAGCTGTTTTTT. Encoded protein: CASSFRSGRALYNGELFF.